This TCR beta chain was identified in a study of blood T cell repertoires in COVID-19. This clone was seen more than once but under ten times. Sequencing used immunoSEQ multiplex PCR; TCRdb keeps in-frame clones, though not all of them. Of roughly 54,000 clones detected, about 83% appear once; the ten largest clones hold roughly 6.5%. Germline CDR1 reads MDHEN; CDR2 reads SYDVKM. The CDR3 loop spans 15 amino acids. Trimming took 3 bases from V and 4 from J, leaving 13 bases between them. This chain links TRBV28 with TRBJ2-1, with D possibly being TRBD2 (6 bases). The sequence was collected from a woman aged 55-69 years with COVID-19, enrolled during active disease. Material: peripheral blood. The CDR3 loop is CASSLRSGPYNEQFF. The DNA of the CDR3 is TGTGCCAGCAGTTTGAGAAGCGGGCCTTACAATGAGCAGTTCTTC.